This T cell receptor beta chain emerged from a study of T cells in Graves' hyperthyroidism and ophthalmopathy. There are 18 residues in the CDR3. V was pared by 2 bases and J by 0 bases, with 17 bases between. Ophthalmopathy patients had moderate-to-severe active disease, CAS ≥3, NOSPECS ≥4, and disease duration under 3 months. TCR beta CDR3 regions were amplified from RNA transcripts. HTBI primers drove first-round RT-PCR of the TCR CDR3. TCRdb used MiXCR to reprocess the multiplex PCR reads, holding one entry per CDR3 protein. The sample has hundreds of thousands of distinct CDR3 sequences, about 14% seen once. This clonotype was picked up many times.

The TCR was taken from a woman between 50 and 59 years old with Graves' ophthalmopathy. The chain couples TRBV12-3 or TRBV12-4 to TRBJ1-5; D gene ambiguous. Sequencing was carried out using blood. The CDR3 DNA is TGTGCCAGCAGTTTAAGCCTAGGTGGCGGACTTAGCAATCAGCCCCAGCATTTT. Amino acid sequence: CASSLSLGGGLSNQPQHF.